This record looks at one TCR beta chain sequence and its context. The data derive from a study of blood T cell repertoires in COVID-19. Study in general: COVID-19 samples from acute and convalescent phases originated in the United States, Italy and Spain. PBMCs, B-cell-depleted T cells, or T cells provided the cDNA or gDNA that made up the material.

The CDR3 runs 17 residues. After removal of 2 bases from V and 0 bases from J, the junction contained 6 bases not matched to a gene. CDR1 LNHNV and CDR2 YYDKDF come from the germline V gene (reference sequence). In assigning cohorts, the study relied on participant-reported clinical history. Original data processing: Nucleated cell counts were estimated from reference gene primer amplification. Sequencing used immunoSEQ multiplex PCR; TCRdb keeps in-frame clones, though not all of them. V, J and clone size are taken as reported in that table, and D and trimming were inferred from the DNA itself. The sample lists approximately 390,000 clones, approximately 91% occurring once.

The sequence derives from a middle-aged woman with acute COVID-19. The chain uses TRBV15 and TRBJ1-2; 10 bases are a match to TRBD1. Sequencing was done on a sample of PBMCs or T cells enriched from blood (not recorded which). The CDR3 region has the DNA TGTGCCACCAGCAGAAACAGCGGGACAGGGGCTAACTATGGCTACACCTTC. Protein: CATSRNSGTGANYGYTF. Full variable domain (remainder filled in from reference TRBV15 and TRBJ1-2): DAMVIQNPRYQVTQFGKPVTLSCSQTLNHNVMYWYQQKSSQAPKLLFHYYDKDFNNEADTPDNFQSRRPNTSFCFLDIRSPGLGDTAMYLCATSRNSGTGANYGYTFGSGTRLTVV.